The clone carrying this T cell receptor (beta chain) was detected ten times or more. The antigen remains unidentified. This sample stems from a study of human T cells and chemical hapten exposure. On the study more broadly: Patch tests applied 0.01% DPC to the upper back and were scored after 6 days. Yields of TCR per sample differed, chiefly owing to small differences in pooled library volume. Findings of the study overall: It was expanded TCRs that formed significantly more large CDR3 similarity clusters than controls did.

Library preparation tagged each individual cDNA molecule with a unique molecular identifier. TCRdb reprocessed the RACE reads via MiXCR and lists one record per CDR3 protein. This sample has roughly 90,000 distinct CDR3 sequences, with 11% found just once. Time point in this sample: patch test 3, about 24 weeks after DPC sensitization. Described treatment: therapeutic diphenylcyclopropenone sensitization with weekly scalp DPC. Source: whole blood, taken in connection with sensitization to the hapten diphenylcyclopropenone (DPC). This sequence originates from a woman in her twenties or thirties with alopecia areata. Some clones in this sample may be carry-over from other donors' samples.

CDR3 in amino acids: CASSPLGASYEQYF. The CDR3 DNA sequence: TGTGCCAGCAGCCCCCTTGGGGCGTCCTACGAGCAGTACTTC. V usage is TRBV13 and J usage is TRBJ2-7; D might be TRBD1 (5 bases). Germline V gene data show CDR1 as PRHDT and CDR2 as FYEKMQ (reference sequence). Trimming removed 5 bases at V and 1 base at J, with 12 bases between. The CDR3 length is 14 residues.